This record concerns one T cell receptor beta chain sequence. The data were taken from a study of blood T cell repertoires in COVID-19. Background on the study: Both acute and convalescent COVID-19 samples were obtained from the United States, Italy and Spain.

Germline V CDR1 and CDR2: SSHAT, FNYEAQ (reference sequence). The length of the CDR3 is 15 residues. V shed 5 bases and J 2 bases; nucleotides not matched to a gene: 6. Participants came from some 23 US areas, aged roughly 18 to 90 years. The assay was immunoSEQ multiplex PCR, and TCRdb's table has in-frame clones only and misses some. The sample has fewer than 500,000 clones; roughly 87% are singletons. The rearrangement joins TRBV7-7 to TRBJ2-1; 7 nucleotides align to TRBD1. Material: PBMCs or T cells enriched from blood (not recorded which). The TCR comes from a woman under 30 with acute COVID-19. The CDR3 spells CASSPDREPYNEQFF. In nucleotides, the CDR3 is TGTGCCAGCAGCCCCGACAGGGAACCCTACAATGAGCAGTTCTTC. The full variable domain, rest sourced from reference TRBV7-7 and TRBJ2-1, is GAGVSQSPRYKVTKRGQDVTLRCDPISSHATLYWYQQALGQGPEFLTYFNYEAQPDKSGLPSDRFSAERPEGSISTLTIQRTEQRDSAMYRCASSPDREPYNEQFFGPGTRLTVL.